By its share, the clone carrying this T cell receptor beta chain is medium-sized. The antigen is undetermined. All patients reached thyroid surgery having received no treatment beforehand. As originally analysed: The distant-metastasis classifier for papillary thyroid cancer was built from CDR3 differences across clinicopathological groups. TCRdb called clones again from the PCR reads with MiXCR. The authors' filters were not applied to this entry. The sample lists 14,000 or so clones; 32% were seen once. The data belong to a study of metastatic and nonmetastatic thyroid tumors. V lost 6 bases, J lost 0 bases, and 6 bases lay in between. CDR1 and CDR2 (germline): LGHDT, YNNKEL (reference sequence). CDR3 length: 12 amino acids. General observations from the study: Versus benign nodules, malignant thyroid tumors reportedly had significantly higher TCR beta diversity, in blood and tumor.

The sample comprised tumor tissue. The chain has TRBV3-1 and TRBJ2-7; TRBD2 is a possible D gene (6 bases). The clonotype was recovered from a female donor with papillary thyroid cancer or a benign thyroid nodule (not recorded which). Some clones in this sample may be carry-over from other donors' samples. This CDR3 is CASRGLSYEQYF. CDR3 DNA: TGTGCCAGCAGGGGACTCTCCTACGAGCAGTACTTC.